This entry concerns a single T cell receptor (beta chain). This sample was taken from a study of healthy donors' naive CD4 and CD8 T cells. TCR libraries were built from approximately 490 ng of total RNA by linear amplification. TCRdb redid the calling of the reads with MiXCR, one entry per CDR3 protein. Of approximately 180,000 distinct CDR3 sequences in the sample, about 70% were seen once. The CDR3 consists of 14 residues. Germline values: CDR1 MDHEN, CDR2 SYDVKM. Trimming cost V 3 bases and J 3 bases, with 12 bases left between them. The TCR comes from a pool of human donors in good health; the sample pools cells from several healthy donors. The sequencing sample was made of naive CD4+ and CD8+ T cells sorted from blood, pooled from several donors. J is TRBJ2-7 and V is TRBV28, with a weak D call TRBD2 (5 bases). The CDR3 spells CASSFPGSIYEQYF. In nucleotides, the CDR3 is TGTGCCAGCAGTTTTCCGGGAAGTATCTACGAGCAGTACTTC.